These T cell receptor beta chains were read from a single sample in a study of cytomegalovirus exposure and HLA in healthy donors. The table came from immunoSEQ multiplex PCR; TCRdb's copy has only in-frame clones and leaves some out. The sample has 100,000 to 150,000 clones; about two thirds are singletons. Specimen: PBMCs. All receptors derive from a woman in her sixties in good health and CMV-seropositive. CDR3s include the opening cysteine and the closing phenylalanine or tryptophan. D genes are given only for firm matches. Size is omitted from some rows. Given values are once, few, many or a class for expanded clones.

D: TRBD2; V: TRBV5-1; size: -; J: TRBJ2-2; CDR3: CASSSSGTSDTGELFF; DNA: TGCGCCAGCAGCTCGTCCGGGACTAGCGACACCGGGGAGCTGTTTTTT
D: TRBD1; V: TRBV6-5; size: -; J: TRBJ1-6; CDR3: CASNQGQGGNSPLHF; DNA: TGTGCCAGCAACCAGGGACAGGGAGGTAATTCACCCCTCCACTTT
D: -; V: TRBV5-1; size: -; J: TRBJ1-1; CDR3: CASSFPGQLNTEAFF; DNA: TGCGCCAGCAGCTTTCCCGGACAGCTTAACACTGAAGCTTTCTTT
D: -; V: TRBV4-2; size: -; J: TRBJ1-1; CDR3: CASSQAPTRNTEAFF; DNA: TGTGCCAGCAGCCAAGCCCCGACAAGGAACACTGAAGCTTTCTTT
D: -; V: TRBV28; size: once; J: TRBJ1-1; CDR3: CASSIRTLGGSEAFF; DNA: TGTGCCAGCAGTATTCGGACTCTTGGGGGGTCTGAAGCTTTCTTT
D: -; V: TRBV7-9; size: -; J: TRBJ1-5; CDR3: CASSLGGGDQPQHF; DNA: TGTGCCAGCAGCTTAGGAGGGGGGGACCAGCCCCAGCATTTT
D: -; V: TRBV6-1; size: -; J: TRBJ1-5; CDR3: CASSATHGGAGAQHF; DNA: TGTGCCAGCAGCGCTACCCACGGGGGGGCCGGGGCCCAGCATTTT
D: -; V: TRBV7-6; size: -; J: TRBJ2-7; CDR3: CASIPTDSYEQYF; DNA: TGTGCCAGCATCCCGACTGACTCCTACGAGCAGTACTTC
D: -; V: TRBV28; size: -; J: TRBJ1-5; CDR3: CASRTNGGNQPQHF; DNA: TGTGCCAGCAGGACTAATGGGGGCAATCAGCCCCAGCATTTT
D: TRBD1; V: TRBV5-1; size: -; J: TRBJ1-1; CDR3: CASGSGGRTEAFF; DNA: TGCGCCAGCGGTTCAGGGGGTCGGACTGAAGCTTTCTTT
D: -; V: TRBV11-2; size: -; J: TRBJ2-5; CDR3: CASSLDRGTQYF; DNA: TGTGCCAGCAGCTTAGATCGCGGGACCCAGTACTTC
D: -; V: TRBV14; size: -; J: TRBJ1-4; CDR3: CASSHNQGSSEKLFF; DNA: TGTGCCAGCAGCCATAACCAGGGGTCTAGTGAAAAACTGTTTTTT
D: -; V: TRBV9; size: few; J: TRBJ1-1; CDR3: CASSVASLQTGVTEAFF; DNA: TGTGCCAGCAGCGTAGCCTCCCTCCAGACAGGAGTCACTGAAGCTTTCTTT
D: -; V: TRBV7-9; size: -; J: TRBJ2-7; CDR3: CSSSPEFYEQYF; DNA: TGTTCCAGCAGCCCCGAGTTTTACGAGCAGTACTTC
D: TRBD1; V: TRBV9; size: -; J: TRBJ2-5; CDR3: CASSVSGTGQETQYF; DNA: TGTGCCAGCAGCGTCTCCGGGACAGGCCAAGAGACCCAGTACTTC
D: TRBD1; V: TRBV6-5; size: -; J: TRBJ1-5; CDR3: CASYRGPGQPQHF; DNA: TGTGCCAGTTACAGGGGTCCGGGTCAGCCCCAGCATTTT
D: -; V: TRBV18; size: -; J: TRBJ2-7; CDR3: CASSPEGPEQYF; DNA: TGTGCCAGCTCACCGGAGGGACCCGAGCAGTACTTC
D: TRBD1; V: TRBV27; size: -; J: TRBJ2-3; CDR3: CASSFQTGTGPPDTQYF; DNA: TGTGCCAGCAGTTTTCAGACCGGGACAGGCCCCCCAGATACGCAGTATTTT
D: -; V: TRBV6-6; size: -; J: TRBJ1-2; CDR3: CASSPDGMPYGYTF; DNA: TGTGCCAGCAGCCCCGACGGGATGCCCTATGGCTACACCTTC
D: -; V: TRBV10-3; size: few; J: TRBJ1-1; CDR3: CAIRFDTHTEAFF; DNA: TGTGCCATCAGATTTGACACCCACACTGAAGCTTTCTTT
D: -; V: TRBV5-1; size: -; J: TRBJ1-2; CDR3: CASSPQNGAQGYTF; DNA: TGCGCCAGCAGCCCCCAAAATGGGGCGCAGGGCTACACCTTC
D: -; V: TRBV5-4; size: -; J: TRBJ2-7; CDR3: CASSLRGGGWSEQYF; DNA: TGTGCCAGCAGCTTGCGGGGCGGGGGCTGGAGCGAGCAGTACTTC
D: -; V: TRBV10-1; size: -; J: TRBJ2-5; CDR3: CASSAGGLQETQYF; DNA: TGCGCCAGCAGTGCTGGGGGCCTTCAAGAGACCCAGTACTTC
D: TRBD1; V: TRBV18; size: -; J: TRBJ1-2; CDR3: CASSPMDRVDGYTF; DNA: TGTGCCAGCTCACCTATGGACAGGGTCGATGGCTACACCTTC
D: TRBD1; V: TRBV19; size: once; J: TRBJ2-3; CDR3: CASTPRGWDRGAADTQYF; DNA: TGTGCCAGTACCCCCCGAGGCTGGGACAGGGGGGCGGCAGATACGCAGTATTTT
D: TRBD2; V: TRBV18; size: -; J: TRBJ2-7; CDR3: CASSGGESYEQYF; DNA: TGTGCCAGCTCCGGGGGGGAGTCCTACGAGCAGTACTTC
D: TRBD1; V: TRBV6-5; size: -; J: TRBJ2-7; CDR3: CASSYSRQGVYEQYF; DNA: TGTGCCAGCAGTTACTCACGGCAGGGGGTTTACGAGCAGTACTTC
D: -; V: TRBV2; size: few; J: TRBJ1-5; CDR3: CASSEDSYQPQHF; DNA: TGTGCCAGCAGTGAAGACAGTTATCAGCCCCAGCATTTT
D: TRBD1; V: TRBV27; size: -; J: TRBJ1-6; CDR3: CASKPGTGNSPLHF; DNA: TGTGCCAGCAAACCCGGGACAGGCAATTCACCCCTCCACTTT
D: -; V: TRBV6-1; size: once; J: TRBJ2-4; CDR3: CASSDGAPGDLQYF; DNA: TGTGCCAGCAGTGATGGAGCTCCCGGGGATCTTCAGTACTTC
D: -; V: TRBV19; size: -; J: TRBJ2-7; CDR3: CASSSGTVTYEQYF; DNA: TGTGCCAGTAGTAGCGGGACAGTGACCTACGAGCAGTACTTC
D: TRBD1; V: TRBV5-4; size: -; J: TRBJ1-4; CDR3: CASSAYTGDSEKLFF; DNA: TGTGCCAGCAGCGCCTATACAGGGGATAGTGAAAAACTGTTTTTT
D: -; V: TRBV10-3; size: -; J: TRBJ2-7; CDR3: CAISDSRSTVYEQYF; DNA: TGTGCCATCAGTGATTCGCGATCGACTGTCTACGAGCAGTACTTC
D: -; V: TRBV19; size: -; J: TRBJ2-7; CDR3: CASSIGVDEQYF; DNA: TGTGCCAGTAGTATTGGAGTCGACGAGCAGTACTTC
D: -; V: TRBV6-1; size: -; J: TRBJ2-2; CDR3: CASRELGLAGELFF; DNA: TGTGCCAGCAGGGAACTGGGACTGGCCGGGGAGCTGTTTTTT
D: -; V: TRBV5-6; size: -; J: TRBJ1-5; CDR3: CASSSGVQGAQPQHF; DNA: TGTGCCAGCAGCTCCGGAGTACAGGGAGCTCAGCCCCAGCATTTT
D: -; V: TRBV19; size: few; J: TRBJ1-1; CDR3: CASWHWSTEAFF; DNA: TGTGCCAGTTGGCACTGGAGCACTGAAGCTTTCTTT
D: -; V: TRBV2; size: -; J: TRBJ1-5; CDR3: CASSESDRDQPQHF; DNA: TGTGCCAGCAGTGAGTCGGACAGAGATCAGCCCCAGCATTTT
D: TRBD1; V: TRBV10-3; size: -; J: TRBJ2-5; CDR3: CAISNRGVQETQYF; DNA: TGTGCCATCAGTAACAGGGGGGTCCAAGAGACCCAGTACTTC
D: -; V: TRBV5-1; size: few; J: TRBJ1-4; CDR3: CASSLQLDSNEKLFF; DNA: TGCGCCAGCAGCTTGCAACTCGACAGTAATGAAAAACTGTTTTTT
D: -; V: TRBV29-1; size: few; J: TRBJ1-4; CDR3: CSVENPERGEKLFF; DNA: TGCAGCGTTGAAAACCCAGAAAGAGGTGAAAAACTGTTTTTT
D: -; V: TRBV7-9; size: few; J: TRBJ2-5; CDR3: CASSSSRETQYF; DNA: TGTGCCAGCAGCTCTAGCAGGGAGACCCAGTACTTC
D: -; V: TRBV28; size: -; J: TRBJ1-3; CDR3: CASSPGGTGNTIYF; DNA: TGTGCCAGCTCCCCGGGAGGGACTGGAAACACCATATATTTT
D: TRBD1; V: TRBV5-1; size: -; J: TRBJ2-3; CDR3: CASSLAEGQGADTQYF; DNA: TGCGCCAGCAGCTTGGCCGAGGGACAGGGGGCAGATACGCAGTATTTT
D: -; V: TRBV5-8; size: few; J: TRBJ2-3; CDR3: CASSPLTSTDTQYF; DNA: TGTGCCAGCAGCCCGCTGACAAGCACAGATACGCAGTATTTT
D: -; V: TRBV6-5; size: -; J: TRBJ2-7; CDR3: CASSSLYEQYF; DNA: TGTGCCAGCAGTTCCCTATACGAGCAGTACTTC
D: -; V: TRBV9; size: -; J: TRBJ2-7; CDR3: CASSAVGSSYEQYF; DNA: TGTGCCAGCAGCGCTGTAGGGAGCTCCTACGAGCAGTACTTC
D: TRBD1; V: TRBV5-5; size: few; J: TRBJ2-5; CDR3: CASSLAGGETQYF; DNA: TGTGCCAGCAGCTTGGCAGGGGGAGAGACCCAGTACTTC
D: -; V: TRBV7-3; size: -; J: TRBJ2-5; CDR3: CASSLGQGYGETQYF; DNA: TGTGCCAGCAGCTTAGGTCAGGGGTATGGAGAGACCCAGTACTTC
D: -; V: TRBV6-1; size: -; J: TRBJ2-1; CDR3: CASSSIAFEQFF; DNA: TGTGCCAGCAGTTCGATAGCATTTGAGCAGTTCTTC
D: -; V: TRBV19; size: -; J: TRBJ1-2; CDR3: CASSPGRGYGYTF; DNA: TGTGCCAGTAGTCCCGGGAGGGGGTATGGCTACACCTTC